The rows below give T cell receptor beta chains drawn from one sample of a study of blood T cells in healthy people across ages. TCRdb itself ran the 5' RACE reads through MiXCR, one entry per CDR3 protein. Of 1,100,000 or so distinct CDR3 sequences in the sample, under 45% were seen once. The specimen was blood. The receptors originated from a woman between 55 and 75 years old in good health. The CDR3 runs from the conserved cysteine through the conserved F or W. The D gene is left open where the match is weak. Only some rows state a clone size, as once, few, many or a class for expanded clones.

j_call v_call d_call clone_size cdr3_nt cdr3_aa
TRBJ2-1 TRBV6-5 TRBD2 - TGTGCCAGCAGTTACTCTCTCACTAGCGACAACAATGAGCAGTTCTTC CASSYSLTSDNNEQFF
TRBJ1-1 TRBV7-9 - once TGTGCCAGCAGCTTAGTAATTAGACTTGAAGCTTTCTTT CASSLVIRLEAFF
TRBJ2-7 TRBV2 - many TGTGCCAGCAGTCCGGCTAGCCCGGGCCAGTACTTC CASSPASPGQYF
TRBJ1-2 TRBV5-1 - few TGCGCCAGCAGCTTCGGGCAACTACTCGAAAACTATGGCTACACCTTC CASSFGQLLENYGYTF
TRBJ1-2 TRBV18 - few TGTGCCAGCTCACTCGAAAGGTCCGGCTACACCTTC CASSLERSGYTF
TRBJ1-2 TRBV27 - - TGTGCCAGCAGTTTCGGGGCCATCGGCAGGGTCCAAAATGGCTACACCTTC CASSFGAIGRVQNGYTF
TRBJ2-5 TRBV29-1 - - TGCAGCGTTGAGCCCACAGGTAGTTGGGAGACCCAGTACTTC CSVEPTGSWETQYF
TRBJ2-7 TRBV2 TRBD2 - TGTGCCAGCAGTACGCAACCCAGACTAGCGGGAACCGAGCAGTACTTC CASSTQPRLAGTEQYF
TRBJ2-1 TRBV7-9 - - TGTGCCAGCAGCTGGGGGCGGCAGCCGTGGGTCAATGAGCAGTTCTTC CASSWGRQPWVNEQFF
TRBJ1-1 TRBV5-1 - - TGCGCCAGCAGCTTGAACGCAGGGCAGGCGGCGAGATCTGAAGCTTTCTTT CASSLNAGQAARSEAFF
TRBJ1-2 TRBV20-1 TRBD1 - TGCAGTGCTAGAGAGAGGCGCACAGGGGTTGCTAACTATGGCTACACCTTC CSARERRTGVANYGYTF
TRBJ1-2 TRBV2 - - TGTGCCAGCCTTGCATATGGCTACACCTTC CASLAYGYTF